Listed below are T cell receptor beta chains from one sample, sequenced in a study of T cell responses to AZD1222 COVID-19 vaccine. Produced via immunoSEQ multiplex PCR; TCRdb's table is partial and in-frame only. The sample shows around 160,000 clones, 85% to 95% of them seen only once. The sequenced sample was peripheral blood, obtained 28 days after the second AZD1222 dose. All receptors derive from an adult who received the AZD1222 COVID-19 vaccine. Each CDR3 is given with its conserved first and last residue. The D gene is left open where the match is weak. The size of a clone is reported for some rows only, either as once, few or many, or as a class for expanded clones.

v_gene: TRBV9
abundance: -
j_gene: TRBJ2-7
d_gene: TRBD2
CDR3aa: CASSATSGGTYEQYF
CDR3nt: TGTGCCAGCAGCGCCACTAGCGGGGGGACCTACGAGCAGTACTTC

v_gene: TRBV10-2
abundance: once
j_gene: TRBJ1-2
d_gene: -
CDR3aa: CASSETGNYGYTF
CDR3nt: TGCGCCAGCAGTGAGACAGGAAACTATGGCTACACCTTC

v_gene: TRBV2
abundance: -
j_gene: TRBJ1-2
d_gene: -
CDR3aa: CASSEQVIYGYTF
CDR3nt: TGTGCCAGCAGTGAACAGGTTATCTATGGCTACACCTTC

v_gene: TRBV30
abundance: once
j_gene: TRBJ1-2
d_gene: -
CDR3aa: CAWSPDYYGYTF
CDR3nt: TGTGCCTGGAGTCCCGATTACTATGGCTACACCTTC

v_gene: TRBV7-9
abundance: -
j_gene: TRBJ2-1
d_gene: TRBD1
CDR3aa: CASSSRSGTGVNEQFF
CDR3nt: TGTGCCAGCAGCTCAAGATCCGGGACAGGGGTCAATGAGCAGTTCTTC

v_gene: TRBV4-1
abundance: -
j_gene: TRBJ1-3
d_gene: -
CDR3aa: CASSPRSGQLAGNTIYF
CDR3nt: TGCGCCAGCAGCCCACGTTCTGGACAATTGGCTGGAAACACCATATATTTT

v_gene: TRBV4-2
abundance: once
j_gene: TRBJ1-5
d_gene: -
CDR3aa: CASSQDTNQPQHF
CDR3nt: TGTGCCAGCAGCCAAGACACAAATCAGCCCCAGCATTTT

v_gene: TRBV27
abundance: -
j_gene: TRBJ2-7
d_gene: -
CDR3aa: CASSFTPQGYEQYF
CDR3nt: TGTGCCAGCAGTTTCACCCCGCAAGGGTACGAGCAGTACTTC

v_gene: TRBV5-6
abundance: -
j_gene: TRBJ2-3
d_gene: TRBD2
CDR3aa: CASSFRTSGSADTQYF
CDR3nt: TGTGCCAGCAGCTTCCGGACTAGCGGGAGTGCAGATACGCAGTATTTT

v_gene: TRBV28
abundance: once
j_gene: TRBJ1-2
d_gene: -
CDR3aa: CASTSPGGYTF
CDR3nt: TGTGCCAGCACCTCCCCGGGAGGCTACACCTTC

v_gene: TRBV9
abundance: -
j_gene: TRBJ1-3
d_gene: -
CDR3aa: CASSVRPEATSGNTIYF
CDR3nt: TGTGCCAGCAGCGTACGCCCAGAGGCCACCTCTGGAAACACCATATATTTT

v_gene: TRBV19
abundance: -
j_gene: TRBJ1-1
d_gene: TRBD1
CDR3aa: CASSIRGMNTEAFF
CDR3nt: TGTGCCAGTAGTATCAGGGGGATGAACACTGAAGCTTTCTTT

v_gene: TRBV6-1
abundance: -
j_gene: TRBJ1-6
d_gene: -
CDR3aa: CASSENGLGSPLHF
CDR3nt: TGTGCCAGCAGTGAAAACGGCTTGGGCTCACCCCTCCACTTT

v_gene: TRBV18
abundance: -
j_gene: TRBJ1-5
d_gene: -
CDR3aa: CASSPGSNQPQHF
CDR3nt: TGTGCCAGCTCACCAGGGTCAAATCAGCCCCAGCATTTT

v_gene: TRBV7-8
abundance: -
j_gene: TRBJ2-1
d_gene: TRBD2
CDR3aa: CASSLVGGVAGGPYNEQFF
CDR3nt: TGTGCCAGCAGCTTAGTGGGGGGGGTAGCGGGAGGACCCTACAATGAGCAGTTCTTC

v_gene: TRBV27
abundance: -
j_gene: TRBJ1-1
d_gene: -
CDR3aa: CASSFSGTGNTEAFF
CDR3nt: TGTGCCAGCAGTTTCTCCGGGACGGGGAACACTGAAGCTTTCTTT

v_gene: TRBV19
abundance: -
j_gene: TRBJ1-1
d_gene: -
CDR3aa: CASSIGWGGAEAFF
CDR3nt: TGTGCCAGTAGTATAGGATGGGGGGGAGCTGAAGCTTTCTTT

v_gene: TRBV12-3/TRBV12-4
abundance: -
j_gene: TRBJ1-1
d_gene: -
CDR3aa: CASSRRGNTEAFF
CDR3nt: TGTGCCAGCAGTCGCAGGGGGAACACTGAAGCTTTCTTT

v_gene: TRBV25-1
abundance: -
j_gene: TRBJ2-1
d_gene: TRBD2
CDR3aa: CASSEFGLARDNEQFF
CDR3nt: TGTGCCAGCAGTGAATTCGGACTAGCGCGAGACAATGAGCAGTTCTTC

v_gene: TRBV10-1
abundance: -
j_gene: TRBJ2-1
d_gene: TRBD2
CDR3aa: CASIFREGVNEQFF
CDR3nt: TGCGCCAGCATTTTTCGGGAGGGAGTGAATGAGCAGTTCTTC

v_gene: TRBV5-6
abundance: -
j_gene: TRBJ2-1
d_gene: -
CDR3aa: CASSLRGYNEQFF
CDR3nt: TGTGCCAGCAGCTTGCGGGGGTACAATGAGCAGTTCTTC

v_gene: TRBV6-1
abundance: -
j_gene: TRBJ1-4
d_gene: TRBD1
CDR3aa: CASSRQGNEKLFF
CDR3nt: TGTGCCAGTTCCCGACAGGGTAATGAAAAACTGTTTTTT